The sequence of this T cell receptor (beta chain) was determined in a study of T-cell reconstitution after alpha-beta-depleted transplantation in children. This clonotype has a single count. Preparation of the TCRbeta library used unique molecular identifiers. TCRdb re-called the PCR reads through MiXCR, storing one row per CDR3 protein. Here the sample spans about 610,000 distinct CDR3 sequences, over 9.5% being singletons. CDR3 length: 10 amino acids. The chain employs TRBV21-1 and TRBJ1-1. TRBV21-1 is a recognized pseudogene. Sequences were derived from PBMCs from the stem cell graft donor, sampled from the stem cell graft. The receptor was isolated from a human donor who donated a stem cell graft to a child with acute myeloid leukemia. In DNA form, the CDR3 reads TGTGCCAGCACCCCGATTGTAGCTTTCTTT. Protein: CASTPIVAFF.